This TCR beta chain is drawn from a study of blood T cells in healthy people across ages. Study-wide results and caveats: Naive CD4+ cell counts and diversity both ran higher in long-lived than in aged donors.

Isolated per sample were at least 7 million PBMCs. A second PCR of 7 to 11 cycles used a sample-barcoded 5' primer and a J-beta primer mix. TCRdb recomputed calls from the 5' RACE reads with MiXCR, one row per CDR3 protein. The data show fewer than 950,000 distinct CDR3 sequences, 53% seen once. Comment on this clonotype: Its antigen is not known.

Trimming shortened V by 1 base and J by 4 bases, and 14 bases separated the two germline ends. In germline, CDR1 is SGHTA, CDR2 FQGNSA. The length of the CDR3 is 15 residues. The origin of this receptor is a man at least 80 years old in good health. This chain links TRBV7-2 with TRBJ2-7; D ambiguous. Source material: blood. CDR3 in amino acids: CASSLGLGLKYEQYF. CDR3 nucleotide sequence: TGTGCCAGCAGCTTAGGTCTAGGCCTGAAGTACGAGCAGTACTTC.